This record looks at one T cell receptor beta chain sequence and its context. The antigen remains undetermined. V gave up 5 bases and J gave up 3 bases; unmatched junction bases: 7. CDR3 length: 14 residues. The germline gives CDR1 SGHRS, CDR2 YFSETQ. This record belongs to a study of cytomegalovirus exposure and HLA in healthy donors. Study information: HLA-typed donors were the source of approximately 88 million unique TCRs, which an early data release held.

The study ran its PCR with 60 Vbeta and 13 Jbeta primers. Sequencing was performed with immunoSEQ multiplex PCR; in TCRdb, only in-frame clones are kept and a portion is missing. The table records more than 95,000 clones, roughly 17% of them present only once. General observations from the study: In a later analysis, the majority of CMV-associated beta chains seemingly showed HLA restriction. Cytomegalovirus association was listed for about 160 TCR beta chains. CMV serostatus alone was available as immune exposure information.

The sequence derives from a female donor in good health and CMV-seropositive. This chain uses TRBV5-1 with TRBJ1-2; TRBD1 agrees at 7 bases. Sequenced material: PBMCs. The DNA of the CDR3 is TGCGCCAGCAGTCTAACAGGGGTCCACTATGGCTACACCTTC. It specifies CASSLTGVHYGYTF.